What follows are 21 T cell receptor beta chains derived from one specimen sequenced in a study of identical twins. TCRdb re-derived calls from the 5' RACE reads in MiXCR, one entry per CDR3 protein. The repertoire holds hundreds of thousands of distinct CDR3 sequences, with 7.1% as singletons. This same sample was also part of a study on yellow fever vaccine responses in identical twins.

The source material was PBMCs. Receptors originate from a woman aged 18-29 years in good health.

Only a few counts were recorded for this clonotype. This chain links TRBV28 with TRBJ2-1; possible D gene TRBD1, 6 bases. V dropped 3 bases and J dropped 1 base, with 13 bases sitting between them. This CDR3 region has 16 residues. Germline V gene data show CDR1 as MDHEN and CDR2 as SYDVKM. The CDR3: CASSFRAGESYNEQFF. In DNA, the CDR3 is TGTGCCAGCAGTTTTAGGGCAGGGGAGTCCTACAATGAGCAGTTCTTC.

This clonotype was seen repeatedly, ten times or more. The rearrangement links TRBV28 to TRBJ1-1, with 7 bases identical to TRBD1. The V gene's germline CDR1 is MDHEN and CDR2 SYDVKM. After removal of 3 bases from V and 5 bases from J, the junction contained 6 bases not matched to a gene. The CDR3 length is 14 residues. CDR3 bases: TGTGCCAGCAGTTTCTCGGACAGGAGGACTGAAGCTTTCTTT. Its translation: CASSFSDRRTEAFF.

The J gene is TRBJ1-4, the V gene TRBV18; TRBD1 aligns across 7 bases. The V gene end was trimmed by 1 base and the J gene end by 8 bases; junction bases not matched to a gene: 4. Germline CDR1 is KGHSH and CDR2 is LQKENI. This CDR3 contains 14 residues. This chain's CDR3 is CASSPQGALEKLFF. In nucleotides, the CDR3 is TGTGCCAGCTCACCACAGGGGGCGCTGGAAAAACTGTTTTTT.

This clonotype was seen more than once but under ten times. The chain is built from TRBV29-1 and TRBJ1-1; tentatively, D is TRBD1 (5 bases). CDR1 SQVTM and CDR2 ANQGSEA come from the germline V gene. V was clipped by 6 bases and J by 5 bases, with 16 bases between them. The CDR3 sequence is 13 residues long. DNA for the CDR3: TGCAGCGTAATCAGGGTACGGGGGACTGAAGCTTTCTTT. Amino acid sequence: CSVIRVRGTEAFF.

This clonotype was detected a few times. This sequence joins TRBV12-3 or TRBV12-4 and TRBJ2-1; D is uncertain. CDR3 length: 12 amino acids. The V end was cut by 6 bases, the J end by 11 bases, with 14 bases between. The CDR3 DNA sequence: TGTGCCAGCAGCATGACGGCCGCCAAGCAGTTCTTC. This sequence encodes CASSMTAAKQFF.

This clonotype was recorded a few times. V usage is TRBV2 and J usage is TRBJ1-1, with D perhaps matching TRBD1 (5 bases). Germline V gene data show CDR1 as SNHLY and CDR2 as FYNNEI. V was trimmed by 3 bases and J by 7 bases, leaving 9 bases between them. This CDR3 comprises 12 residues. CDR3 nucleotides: TGTGCCAGCAGTGAGGGGGGTGTTGAAGCTTTCTTT. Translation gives CASSEGGVEAFF.

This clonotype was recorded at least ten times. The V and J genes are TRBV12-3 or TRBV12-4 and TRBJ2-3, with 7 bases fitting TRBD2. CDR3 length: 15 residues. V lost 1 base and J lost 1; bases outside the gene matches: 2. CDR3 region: CASSLERDRTDTQYF. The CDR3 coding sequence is TGTGCCAGCAGTTTAGAGCGGGACCGCACAGATACGCAGTATTTT.

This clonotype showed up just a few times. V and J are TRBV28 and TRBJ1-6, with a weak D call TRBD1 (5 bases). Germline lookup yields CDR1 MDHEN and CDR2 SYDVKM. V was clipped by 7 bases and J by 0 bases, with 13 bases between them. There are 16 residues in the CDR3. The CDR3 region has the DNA TGTGCCAGCAATGGGGCCGCGGGCTCCTATAATTCACCCCTCCACTTT. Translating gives CASNGAAGSYNSPLHF.

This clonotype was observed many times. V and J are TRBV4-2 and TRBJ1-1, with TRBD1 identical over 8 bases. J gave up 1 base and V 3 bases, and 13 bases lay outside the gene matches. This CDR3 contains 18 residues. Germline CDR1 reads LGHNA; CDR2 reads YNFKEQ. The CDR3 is CASSQKTGGGWKNTEAFF. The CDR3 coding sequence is TGTGCCAGCAGCCAGAAAACAGGGGGAGGATGGAAGAACACTGAAGCTTTCTTT.

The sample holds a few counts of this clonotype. CDR3 coding DNA: TGTGCCAGCAGTTTGGGACAGGGGTTATCGGAAGCTTTCTTT. This codes for CASSLGQGLSEAFF. This rearrangement joins TRBV12-3 or TRBV12-4 to TRBJ1-1; 10 bases line up with TRBD1. The CDR3 extends over 14 amino acids. The V and J ends lost 3 bases and 8 bases, in that order; junction bases with no gene match: 6.

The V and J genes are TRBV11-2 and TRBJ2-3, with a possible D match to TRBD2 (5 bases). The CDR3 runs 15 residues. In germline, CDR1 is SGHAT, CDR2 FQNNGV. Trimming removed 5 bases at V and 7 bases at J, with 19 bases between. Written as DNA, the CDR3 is TGTGCCAGCAGCCAGATCGGGGAGCTCCTTTATACGCAGTATTTT. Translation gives CASSQIGELLYTQYF.

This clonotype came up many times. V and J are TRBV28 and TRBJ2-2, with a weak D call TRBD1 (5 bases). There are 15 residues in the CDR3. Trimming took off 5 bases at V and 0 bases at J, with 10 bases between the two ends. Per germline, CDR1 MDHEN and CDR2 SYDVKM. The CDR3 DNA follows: TGTGCCAGCAGTAGAGACAGTACGAACACCGGGGAGCTGTTTTTT. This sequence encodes CASSRDSTNTGELFF.

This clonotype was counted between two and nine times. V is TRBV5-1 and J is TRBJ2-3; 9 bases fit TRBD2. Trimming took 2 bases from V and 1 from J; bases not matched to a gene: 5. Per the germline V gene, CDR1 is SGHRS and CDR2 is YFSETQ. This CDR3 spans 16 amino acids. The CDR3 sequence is CASSLPAGGGTDTQYF. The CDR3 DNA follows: TGCGCCAGCAGCTTACCAGCGGGAGGTGGCACAGATACGCAGTATTTT.

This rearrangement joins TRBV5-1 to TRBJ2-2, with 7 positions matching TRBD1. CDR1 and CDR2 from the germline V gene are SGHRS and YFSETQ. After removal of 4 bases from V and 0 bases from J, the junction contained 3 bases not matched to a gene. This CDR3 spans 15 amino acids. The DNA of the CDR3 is TGCGCCAGCAGCGACACAGGGGCGAACACCGGGGAGCTGTTTTTT. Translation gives CASSDTGANTGELFF. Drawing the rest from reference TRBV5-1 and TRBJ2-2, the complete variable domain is KAGVTQTPRYLIKTRGQQVTLSCSPISGHRSVSWYQQTPGQGLQFLFEYFSETQRNKGNFPGRFSGRQFSNSRSEMNVSTLELGDSALYLCASSDTGANTGELFFGEGSRLTVL.

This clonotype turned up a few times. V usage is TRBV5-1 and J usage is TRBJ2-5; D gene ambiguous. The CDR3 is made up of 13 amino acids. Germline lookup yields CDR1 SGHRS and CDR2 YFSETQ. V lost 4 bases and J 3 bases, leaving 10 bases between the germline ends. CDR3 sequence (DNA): TGCGCCAGCAGCGTGGATACGGAAGAGACCCAGTACTTC. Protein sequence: CASSVDTEETQYF. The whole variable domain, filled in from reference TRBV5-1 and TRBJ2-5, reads KAGVTQTPRYLIKTRGQQVTLSCSPISGHRSVSWYQQTPGQGLQFLFEYFSETQRNKGNFPGRFSGRQFSNSRSEMNVSTLELGDSALYLCASSVDTEETQYFGPGTRLLVL.

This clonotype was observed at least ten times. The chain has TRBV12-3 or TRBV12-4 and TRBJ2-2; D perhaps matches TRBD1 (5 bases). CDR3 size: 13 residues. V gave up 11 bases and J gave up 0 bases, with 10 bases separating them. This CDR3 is CAVDSANTGELFF. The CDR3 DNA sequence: TGTGCCGTCGACAGTGCGAACACCGGGGAGCTGTTTTTT.

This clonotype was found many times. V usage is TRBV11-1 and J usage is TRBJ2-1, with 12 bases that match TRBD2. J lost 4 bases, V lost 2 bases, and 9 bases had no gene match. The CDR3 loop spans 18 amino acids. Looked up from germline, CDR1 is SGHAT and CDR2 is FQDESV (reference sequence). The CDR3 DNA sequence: TGTGCCAGCAGCTTAATCGCTAGCGGGGGGGGAAGTTACAATGAGCAGTTCTTC. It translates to CASSLIASGGGSYNEQFF.

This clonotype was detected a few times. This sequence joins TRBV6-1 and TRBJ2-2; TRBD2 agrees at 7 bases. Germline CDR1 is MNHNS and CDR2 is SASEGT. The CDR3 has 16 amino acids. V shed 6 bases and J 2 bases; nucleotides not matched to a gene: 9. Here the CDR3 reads CASRTPPGGNTGELFF. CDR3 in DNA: TGTGCCAGCAGGACCCCCCCGGGAGGCAACACCGGGGAGCTGTTTTTT.

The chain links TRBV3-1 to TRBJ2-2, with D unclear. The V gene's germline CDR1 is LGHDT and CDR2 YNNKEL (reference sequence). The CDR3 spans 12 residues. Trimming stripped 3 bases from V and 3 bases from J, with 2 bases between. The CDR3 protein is CASSHHTGELFF. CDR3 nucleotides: TGTGCCAGCAGCCATCACACCGGGGAGCTGTTTTTT.

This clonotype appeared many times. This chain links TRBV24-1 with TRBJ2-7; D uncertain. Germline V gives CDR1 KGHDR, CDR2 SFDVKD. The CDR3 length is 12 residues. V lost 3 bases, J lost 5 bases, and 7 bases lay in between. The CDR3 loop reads CATSDDQDEQYF. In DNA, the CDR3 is TGTGCCACCAGTGATGACCAGGACGAGCAGTACTTC.

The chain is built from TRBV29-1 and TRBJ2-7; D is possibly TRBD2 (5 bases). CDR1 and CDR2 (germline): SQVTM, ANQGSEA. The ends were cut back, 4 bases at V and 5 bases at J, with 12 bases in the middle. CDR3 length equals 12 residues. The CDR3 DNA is TGCAGCGTTGGTCGGGGATCTGACGAGCAGTACTTC. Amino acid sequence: CSVGRGSDEQYF.